This T cell receptor (beta chain) was sequenced for a study of T-cell reconstitution after alpha-beta-depleted transplantation in children. Comment on this clonotype: At one end the junction does not follow the germline gene, possibly because of a read error.

Library preparation (for TCRbeta) was performed with unique molecular identifiers. TCRdb reprocessed the PCR reads via MiXCR and lists one record per CDR3 protein. In the table there are 200,000 to 300,000 distinct CDR3 sequences, 9.5% to 15% of which are singletons. The CDR3 is 14 residues long. Germline V CDR1 and CDR2: LGHDT, YNNKEL (reference sequence). The chain combines TRBV3-1 with TRBJ1-1; D gene ambiguous. The sequencing here drew on PBMCs from the stem cell graft donor, taken from the stem cell graft. This TCR was sampled from a human donor who donated a stem cell graft to a child with acute lymphoblastic leukemia. CDR3 residues: CASSSLTQNLNTVF. The DNA for the CDR3 is TGTGCCAGCAGCTCACTTACTCAGAACCTGAACACTGTCTTT.